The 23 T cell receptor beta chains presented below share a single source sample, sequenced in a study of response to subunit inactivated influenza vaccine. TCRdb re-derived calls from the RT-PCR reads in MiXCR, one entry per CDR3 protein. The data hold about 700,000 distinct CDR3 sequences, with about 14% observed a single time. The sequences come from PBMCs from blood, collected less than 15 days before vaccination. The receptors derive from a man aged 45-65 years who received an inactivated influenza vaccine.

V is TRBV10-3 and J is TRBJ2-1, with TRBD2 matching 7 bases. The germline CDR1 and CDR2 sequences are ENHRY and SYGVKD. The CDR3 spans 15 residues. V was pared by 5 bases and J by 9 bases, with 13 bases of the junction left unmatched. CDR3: CAISPSGAPLFEQFF. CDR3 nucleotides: TGTGCCATCAGTCCAAGCGGGGCCCCCCTCTTTGAGCAGTTCTTC.

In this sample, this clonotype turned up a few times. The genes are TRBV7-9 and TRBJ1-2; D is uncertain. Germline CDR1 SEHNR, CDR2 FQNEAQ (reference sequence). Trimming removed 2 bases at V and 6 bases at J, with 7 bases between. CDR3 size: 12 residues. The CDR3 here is CASSLIKDGYTF. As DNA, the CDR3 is TGTGCCAGCAGCTTAATTAAGGATGGCTACACCTTC.

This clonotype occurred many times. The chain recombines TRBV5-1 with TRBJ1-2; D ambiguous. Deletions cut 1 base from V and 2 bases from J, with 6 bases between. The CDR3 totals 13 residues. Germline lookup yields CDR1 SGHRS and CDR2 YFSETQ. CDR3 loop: CASSLRVNYGYTF. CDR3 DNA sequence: TGCGCCAGCAGCTTGAGGGTCAACTATGGCTACACCTTC.

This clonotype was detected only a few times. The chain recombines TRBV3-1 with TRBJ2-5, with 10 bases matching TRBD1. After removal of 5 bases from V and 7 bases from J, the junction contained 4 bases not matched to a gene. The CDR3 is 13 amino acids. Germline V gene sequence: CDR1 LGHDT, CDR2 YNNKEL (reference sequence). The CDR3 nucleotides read TGTGCCAGCAGCGTTCGGGACAGGGGGACCCAGTACTTC. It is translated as CASSVRDRGTQYF.

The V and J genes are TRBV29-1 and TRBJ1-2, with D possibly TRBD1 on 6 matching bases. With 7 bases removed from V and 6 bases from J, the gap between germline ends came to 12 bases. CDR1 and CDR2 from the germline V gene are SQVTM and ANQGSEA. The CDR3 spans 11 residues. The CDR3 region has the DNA TGCAGCGCCCAAGGGGGGCATGGCTACACCTTC. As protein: CSAQGGHGYTF.

The CDR3 bases are TGCAGCGTTCCCTCTTGGGGGCGGGGGGGCTTAGATACGCAGTATTTT. This translates into CSVPSWGRGGLDTQYF. This chain links TRBV29-1 with TRBJ2-3, with TRBD2 matching over 9 bases. Germline V gene lookup returns CDR1 SQVTM and CDR2 ANQGSEA. CDR3 length: 16 residues. Germline trimming cut 5 bases from V and 5 bases from J; bases unmatched to any gene: 14.

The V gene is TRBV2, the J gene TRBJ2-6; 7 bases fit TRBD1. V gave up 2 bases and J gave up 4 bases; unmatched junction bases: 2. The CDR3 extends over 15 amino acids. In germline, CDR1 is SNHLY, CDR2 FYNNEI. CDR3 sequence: CASSEQGDGANVLTF. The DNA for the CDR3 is TGTGCCAGCAGTGAACAGGGGGACGGGGCCAACGTCCTGACTTTC.

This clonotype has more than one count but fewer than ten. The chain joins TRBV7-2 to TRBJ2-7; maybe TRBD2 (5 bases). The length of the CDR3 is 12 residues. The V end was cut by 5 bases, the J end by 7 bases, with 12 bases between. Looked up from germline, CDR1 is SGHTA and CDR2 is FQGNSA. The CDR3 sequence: CASSTDYLEQYF. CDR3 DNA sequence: TGTGCCAGCAGCACCGACTACTTGGAGCAGTACTTC.

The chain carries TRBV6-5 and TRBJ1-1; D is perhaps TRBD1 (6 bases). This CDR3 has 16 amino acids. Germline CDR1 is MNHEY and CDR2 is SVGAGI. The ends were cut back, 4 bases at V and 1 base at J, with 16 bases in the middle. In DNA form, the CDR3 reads TGTGCCAGCAGTTTTTCCCCGGGACACCAGAACACTGAAGCTTTCTTT. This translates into CASSFSPGHQNTEAFF.

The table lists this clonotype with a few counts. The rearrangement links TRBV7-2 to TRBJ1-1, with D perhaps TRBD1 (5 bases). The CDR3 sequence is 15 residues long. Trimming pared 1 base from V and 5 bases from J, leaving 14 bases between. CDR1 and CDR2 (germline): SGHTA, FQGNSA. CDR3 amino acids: CASSLVELGTTEAFF. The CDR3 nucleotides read TGTGCCAGCAGCTTAGTAGAACTTGGGACTACTGAAGCTTTCTTT.

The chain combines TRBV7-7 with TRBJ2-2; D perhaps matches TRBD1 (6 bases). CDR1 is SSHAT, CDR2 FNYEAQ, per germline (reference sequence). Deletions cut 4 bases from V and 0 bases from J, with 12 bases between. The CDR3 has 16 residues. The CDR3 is CASSSTGFANTGELFF. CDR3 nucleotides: TGTGCCAGCAGCTCCACAGGGTTCGCGAACACCGGGGAGCTGTTTTTT.

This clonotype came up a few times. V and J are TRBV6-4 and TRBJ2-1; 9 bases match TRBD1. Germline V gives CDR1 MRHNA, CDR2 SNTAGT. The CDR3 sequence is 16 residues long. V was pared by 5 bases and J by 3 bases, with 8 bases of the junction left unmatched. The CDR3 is CASSLDGTGLYNEQFF. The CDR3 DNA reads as TGTGCCAGCAGTCTGGATGGGACAGGGCTCTACAATGAGCAGTTCTTC.

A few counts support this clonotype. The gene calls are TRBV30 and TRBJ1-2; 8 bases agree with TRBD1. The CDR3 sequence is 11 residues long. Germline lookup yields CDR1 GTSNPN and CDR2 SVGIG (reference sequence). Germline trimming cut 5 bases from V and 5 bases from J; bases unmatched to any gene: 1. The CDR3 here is CAWDRGYGYTF. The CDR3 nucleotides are TGTGCCTGGGACAGGGGATATGGCTACACCTTC.

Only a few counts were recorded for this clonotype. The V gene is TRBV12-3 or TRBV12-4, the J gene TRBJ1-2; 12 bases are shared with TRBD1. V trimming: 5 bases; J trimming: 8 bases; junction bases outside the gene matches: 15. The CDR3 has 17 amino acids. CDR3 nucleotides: TGTGCCAGCAGTACTTCCGGGACAGGGGGCGTAACTTACGGCTACACCTTC. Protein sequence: CASSTSGTGGVTYGYTF.

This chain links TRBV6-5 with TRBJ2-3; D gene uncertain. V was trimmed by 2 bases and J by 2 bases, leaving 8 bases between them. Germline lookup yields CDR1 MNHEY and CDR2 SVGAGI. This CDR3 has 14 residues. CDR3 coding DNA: TGTGCCAGCAGTTACAGCAGGACCACAGATACGCAGTATTTT. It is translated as CASSYSRTTDTQYF.

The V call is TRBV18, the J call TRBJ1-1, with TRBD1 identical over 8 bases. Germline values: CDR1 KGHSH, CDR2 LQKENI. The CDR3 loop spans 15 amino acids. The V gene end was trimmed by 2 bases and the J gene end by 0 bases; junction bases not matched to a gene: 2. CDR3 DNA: TGTGCCAGCTCACCAACAGGGGGGGTGAACACTGAAGCTTTCTTT. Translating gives CASSPTGGVNTEAFF. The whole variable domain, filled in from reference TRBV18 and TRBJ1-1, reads NAGVMQNPRHLVRRRGQEARLRCSPMKGHSHVYWYRQLPEEGLKFMVYLQKENIIDESGMPKERFSAEFPKEGPSILRIQQVVRGDSAAYFCASSPTGGVNTEAFFGQGTRLTVV.

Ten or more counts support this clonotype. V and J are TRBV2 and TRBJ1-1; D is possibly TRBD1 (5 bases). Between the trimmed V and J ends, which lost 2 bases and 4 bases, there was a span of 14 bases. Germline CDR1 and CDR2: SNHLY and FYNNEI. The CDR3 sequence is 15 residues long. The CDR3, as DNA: TGTGCCAGCAGTGAACGGGGGGTGGGGGGCACTGAAGCTTTCTTT. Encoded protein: CASSERGVGGTEAFF.

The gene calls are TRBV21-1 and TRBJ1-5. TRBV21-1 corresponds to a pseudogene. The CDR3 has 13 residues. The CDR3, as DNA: TGTGTCTCTCGAGGGGTTAGCGGCGAGCCCCAGCATTTT. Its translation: CVSRGVSGEPQHF.

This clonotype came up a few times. As DNA, the CDR3 is TGCAGTGCTATCCACTCGGGGGCCGAGCAGTACTTC. It codes for CSAIHSGAEQYF. This rearrangement joins TRBV20-1 to TRBJ2-7; D possibly matches TRBD1 or TRBD2 (6 bases each). The CDR3 totals 12 residues. CDR1 is DFQATT, CDR2 SNEGSKA, per germline (reference sequence). V was pared by 4 bases and J by 6 bases, with 13 bases between.

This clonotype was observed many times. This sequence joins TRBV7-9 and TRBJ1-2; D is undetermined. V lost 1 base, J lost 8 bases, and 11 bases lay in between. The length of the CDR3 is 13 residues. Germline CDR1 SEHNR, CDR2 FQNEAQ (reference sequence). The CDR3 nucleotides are TGTGCCAGCAGCTTAGTGGAGAGTCGGGGCTACACCTTC. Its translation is CASSLVESRGYTF.

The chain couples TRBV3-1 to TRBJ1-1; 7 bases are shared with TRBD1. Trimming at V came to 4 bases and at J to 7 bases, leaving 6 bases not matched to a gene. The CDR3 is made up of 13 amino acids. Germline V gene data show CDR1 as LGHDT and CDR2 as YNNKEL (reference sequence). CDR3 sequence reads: CASSRQGGSEAFF. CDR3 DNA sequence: TGTGCCAGCAGCCGACAGGGCGGGAGTGAAGCTTTCTTT. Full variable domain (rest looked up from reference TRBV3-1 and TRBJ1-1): DTAVSQTPKYLVTQMGNDKSIKCEQNLGHDTMYWYKQDSKKFLKIMFSYNNKELIINETVPNRFSPKSPDKAHLNLHINSLELGDSAVYFCASSRQGGSEAFFGQGTRLTVV.

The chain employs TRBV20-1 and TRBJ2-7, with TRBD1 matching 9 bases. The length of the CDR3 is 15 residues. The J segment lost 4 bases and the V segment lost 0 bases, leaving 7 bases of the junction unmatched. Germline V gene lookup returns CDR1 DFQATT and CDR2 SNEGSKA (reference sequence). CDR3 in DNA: TGCAGTGCTAGAGAGGGACAGGGCATGTCGTACGAGCAGTACTTC. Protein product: CSAREGQGMSYEQYF.

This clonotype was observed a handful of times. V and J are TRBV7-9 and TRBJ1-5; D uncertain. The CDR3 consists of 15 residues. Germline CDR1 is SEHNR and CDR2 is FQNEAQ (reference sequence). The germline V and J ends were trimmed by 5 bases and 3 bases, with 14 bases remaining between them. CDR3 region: CASSLGGEFNQPQHF. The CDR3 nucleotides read TGTGCCAGCAGCCTCGGCGGGGAATTCAATCAGCCCCAGCATTTT.